Following are 21 T cell receptor beta chains from one sample sequenced in a study of T cell changes during pregnancy in multiple sclerosis. Profiled with immunoSEQ multiplex PCR; TCRdb holds only in-frame clones, not every one. In the table there are 55,000 to 65,000 clones, 93% of which are singletons. The material was CD4+ T cells from peripheral blood mononuclear cells, obtained before pregnancy. These receptor sequences come from a female donor with multiple sclerosis, enrolled in a pregnancy study.

V and J are TRBV11-3 and TRBJ1-1, with D possibly TRBD1 on 5 matching bases. Trimming took off 1 base at V and 6 bases at J, with 18 bases between the two ends. Germline-derived CDR1 and CDR2 are SGHNT and YENEEA. The CDR3 sequence is 16 residues long. The CDR3 DNA follows: TGTGCCAGCAGCTTAGTTTTAGGCAGGGTGTACGCTGAAGCTTTCTTT. It translates to CASSLVLGRVYAEAFF.

This chain links TRBV7-6 with TRBJ2-7, with D maybe TRBD2 (5 bases). The CDR3 length is 15 residues. V was clipped by 5 bases and J by 4 bases, with 18 bases between them. In germline, CDR1 is SGHVS, CDR2 FNYEAQ. This CDR3 is CASSHNLAGVYEQYF. Written as DNA, the CDR3 is TGTGCCAGCAGCCACAACCTAGCCGGAGTGTACGAGCAGTACTTC.

The chain employs TRBV4-3 and TRBJ1-1; D might be TRBD1 (5 bases). V was pared by 2 bases and J by 1 base, with 11 bases between. The CDR3 is made up of 15 amino acids. Germline CDR1 LGHNA, CDR2 YSLEER. CDR3 loop: CASSQSHRPNTEAFF. As DNA, the CDR3 is TGCGCCAGCAGCCAATCCCACAGGCCGAACACTGAAGCTTTCTTT.

J is TRBJ2-1 and V is TRBV27; 16 bases are a match to TRBD2. Per germline, CDR1 MNHEY and CDR2 SMNVEV (reference sequence). This CDR3 is built from 20 residues. V gave up 7 bases and J gave up 0 bases; unmatched junction bases: 12. The CDR3 DNA is TGTGCCAGCACAGGCAGGGGGACTAGCGGGAGGGGGAGCTCCTACAATGAGCAGTTCTTC. Protein product: CASTGRGTSGRGSSYNEQFF.

This chain joins TRBV18 and TRBJ2-7; 12 bases agree with TRBD1. The CDR3 spans 17 residues. Trimming cost V 3 bases and J 4 bases; bases outside gene matches: 10. Germline lookup yields CDR1 KGHSH and CDR2 LQKENI. Here the CDR3 reads CASSPLPPGQGAYEQYF. CDR3 DNA sequence: TGTGCCAGCTCACCTCTCCCTCCGGGACAGGGGGCTTACGAGCAGTACTTC.

The chain combines TRBV5-6 with TRBJ1-1; D might be TRBD1 (6 bases). Germline assignment: CDR1 SGHDT and CDR2 YYEEEE. This CDR3 has 12 amino acids. V was clipped by 4 bases and J by 9 bases, with 13 bases between them. DNA of the CDR3: TGTGCCAGCAGCCCCCTAACAGGGAAAGCTTTCTTT. It yields the protein CASSPLTGKAFF. Looking up the rest from reference TRBV5-6 and TRBJ1-1 gives the full variable domain: DAGVTQSPTHLIKTRGQQVTLRCSPKSGHDTVSWYQQALGQGPQFIFQYYEEEERQRGNFPDRFSGHQFPNYSSELNVNALLLGDSALYLCASSPLTGKAFFGQGTRLTVV.

The V gene is TRBV14, the J gene TRBJ1-6; tentative D call: TRBD1 (5 bases). The germline V and J ends were trimmed by 1 base and 5 bases, with 15 bases remaining between them. Looked up from germline, CDR1 is SGHDN and CDR2 is FVKESK. The CDR3 has 17 amino acids. The CDR3 here is CASSQVGQGIHNSPLHF. Here the CDR3 DNA reads TGTGCCAGCAGCCAAGTTGGGCAGGGCATCCATAATTCACCCCTCCACTTT.

The chain employs TRBV6-1 and TRBJ2-2; D unclear. This CDR3 region has 12 residues. The germline V and J ends were trimmed by 4 bases and 3 bases, with 3 bases remaining between them. Per germline, CDR1 MNHNS and CDR2 SASEGT. CDR3 sequence reads: CASSGDTGELFF. CDR3 bases: TGTGCCAGCAGTGGCGACACCGGGGAGCTGTTTTTT.

The chain combines TRBV27 with TRBJ1-1; D is unclear. The ends were cut back, 8 bases at V and 2 bases at J, with 24 bases in the middle. This CDR3 is built from 17 residues. Germline CDR1 reads MNHEY; CDR2 reads SMNVEV (reference sequence). This CDR3 reads CASASSRQADFNTEAFF. In nucleotides, the CDR3 is TGTGCCAGCGCGAGTTCTCGGCAGGCAGATTTTAACACTGAAGCTTTCTTT.

This chain joins TRBV7-2 and TRBJ2-7; TRBD2 aligns across 9 bases. This CDR3 has 15 residues. Germline trimming cut 1 base from V and 5 bases from J; bases unmatched to any gene: 6. The germline V gene encodes CDR1 SGHTA and CDR2 FQGNSA. The chain's CDR3 is CASSLGAGGPHEQYF. The CDR3 DNA reads as TGTGCCAGCAGCTTAGGCGCGGGAGGGCCCCACGAGCAGTACTTC.

J is TRBJ2-5 and V is TRBV19; weak D call: TRBD1 (6 bases). Between the trimmed V and J ends, which lost 1 base and 5 bases, there was a span of 11 bases. The CDR3 contains 14 residues. Germline CDR1 is LNHDA and CDR2 is SQIVND (reference sequence). CDR3 in amino acids: CASSIGTGLETQYF. CDR3 nucleotide sequence: TGTGCCAGTAGTATAGGTACAGGGCTGGAGACCCAGTACTTC.

The V call is TRBV27, the J call TRBJ2-1; 10 nucleotides line up with TRBD2. CDR1 is MNHEY, CDR2 SMNVEV, per germline (reference sequence). CDR3 length: 15 residues. The trim removed 2 bases at V and 9 bases at J, leaving 7 bases unmatched. CDR3 bases: TGTGCCAGCAGTTTACTAGCGGGAGCCTTCGGTGAGCAGTTCTTC. Protein product: CASSLLAGAFGEQFF.

This chain joins TRBV28 and TRBJ2-7; 7 nucleotides match TRBD2. The CDR3 length is 17 residues. CDR1 is MDHEN and CDR2 is SYDVKM in the germline V gene. Germline trimming cut 5 bases from V and 0 bases from J; bases unmatched to any gene: 13. The CDR3 nucleotides are TGTGCCAGCAGTCCCTTTCAAGCGGGAACCTACTCCTACGAGCAGTACTTC. Translation gives CASSPFQAGTYSYEQYF.

This chain joins TRBV5-4 and TRBJ2-1; D unclear. Deletions cut 3 bases from V and 0 bases from J, with 10 bases between. Germline lookup yields CDR1 SGHNT and CDR2 YYREEE (reference sequence). The CDR3 length is 15 residues. The CDR3 DNA reads as TGTGCCAGCAGCTCTACCGTAAGCTCCTACAATGAGCAGTTCTTC. Encoded protein: CASSSTVSSYNEQFF.

A single count supports this clone. V usage is TRBV11-1 and J usage is TRBJ2-7; TRBD2 matches at 14 bases. The CDR3 has 15 residues. Germline-derived CDR1 and CDR2 are SGHAT and FQDESV (reference sequence). After removal of 6 bases from V and 5 bases from J, the junction contained 6 bases not matched to a gene. CDR3 bases: TGTGCCAGCAGAAGACTAGCGGGAGGGTCTGACGAGCAGTACTTC. This codes for CASRRLAGGSDEQYF.

This chain connects TRBV29-1 to TRBJ2-5, with 10 bases identical to TRBD2. Germline CDR1 reads SQVTM; CDR2 reads ANQGSEA. The CDR3 runs 16 residues. V gave up 6 bases and J gave up 4 bases; unmatched junction bases: 14. CDR3: CSVAMASGSRGETQYF. DNA for the CDR3: TGCAGCGTGGCGATGGCTAGCGGGAGTCGGGGAGAGACCCAGTACTTC.

V and J are TRBV14 and TRBJ2-7, with D unclear. Germline CDR1 is SGHDN and CDR2 is FVKESK. The CDR3 totals 15 residues. Trimming left V 2 bases short and J 6 bases short, with 17 bases between. The CDR3 spells CASSQQTHDYSEQYF. The CDR3 nucleotides read TGTGCCAGCAGCCAACAGACTCATGATTACTCCGAGCAGTACTTC.

J is TRBJ2-3 and V is TRBV5-1; D is unresolved. V was cut by 4 bases and J by 0 bases, with 3 bases left in between. This CDR3 contains 12 residues. The germline CDR1 and CDR2 sequences are SGHRS and YFSETQ. The CDR3 DNA reads TGCGCCAGCAGCCTGAGCACAGATACGCAGTATTTT. The encoded protein is CASSLSTDTQYF. Full variable domain (missing parts from reference TRBV5-1 and TRBJ2-3): KAGVTQTPRYLIKTRGQQVTLSCSPISGHRSVSWYQQTPGQGLQFLFEYFSETQRNKGNFPGRFSGRQFSNSRSEMNVSTLELGDSALYLCASSLSTDTQYFGPGTRLTVL.

This sequence joins TRBV2 and TRBJ2-1, with 8 bases identical to TRBD2. The V gene end was trimmed by 3 bases and the J gene end by 4 bases; junction bases not matched to a gene: 11. Germline V lookup: CDR1 SNHLY, CDR2 FYNNEI. There are 17 residues in the CDR3. The DNA for the CDR3 is TGTGCCAGCAGTGACCAAGGTCTAGCGGGCTTGTACAATGAGCAGTTCTTC. Protein sequence: CASSDQGLAGLYNEQFF.

By sample fraction, this clone is medium-sized. This rearrangement joins TRBV7-9 to TRBJ1-2; 8 bases match TRBD1. The ends lost 3 bases at V and 6 bases at J; junction bases unmatched: 9. The germline CDR1 and CDR2 sequences are SEHNR and FQNEAQ (reference sequence). This CDR3 comprises 15 residues. The DNA for the CDR3 is TGTGCCAGCAGCTTTCCGGGACAGGCTCTAAATGGCTACACCTTC. It encodes CASSFPGQALNGYTF.

This clone was observed a single time. The chain recombines TRBV18 with TRBJ2-6, with D possibly matching TRBD2 (5 bases). Germline CDR1 and CDR2: KGHSH and LQKENI. The length of the CDR3 is 16 residues. Trimming cost V 2 bases and J 0 bases, with 8 bases left between them. The CDR3 loop reads CASSPVRVSGANVLTF. The CDR3 bases are TGTGCCAGCTCACCAGTGAGGGTCTCTGGGGCCAACGTCCTGACTTTC. The full variable domain, rest sourced from reference TRBV18 and TRBJ2-6, is NAGVMQNPRHLVRRRGQEARLRCSPMKGHSHVYWYRQLPEEGLKFMVYLQKENIIDESGMPKERFSAEFPKEGPSILRIQQVVRGDSAAYFCASSPVRVSGANVLTFGAGSRLTVL.